This is a list of T cell receptor beta chains from one sample in a study of CD8 T cells in ankylosing spondylitis. TCRdb reprocessed the 5' RACE reads via MiXCR and lists one record per CDR3 protein. The top ten hold under 15% of the sample, which has some 140,000 distinct CDR3 sequences, 7% to 8% seen once. The specimen was blood, either unsorted or a sorted T cell fraction (not recorded which). These receptors were obtained from a female donor with ankylosing spondylitis or in good health (not recorded which). Each CDR3 is given with its conserved first and last residue. The order of the fields is J gene, D gene, clone size, V gene, CDR3 DNA, CDR3 protein. A D gene is named only where the DNA matches it firmly. Clone size is not always given. Where it is, it says once, few, many or a class for expanded clones.

J: TRBJ2-7
D: -
size: -
V: TRBV7-2
DNA: TGTGCCAGCAGCTTAAGGCGCTACGAGCAGTACTTC
CDR3: CASSLRRYEQYF

J: TRBJ1-3
D: TRBD1
size: many
V: TRBV4-1
DNA: TGCGCCAGCAGCCTCCCAGGGACAGGGGGACCGCGCGGAGGAAACACCATATATTTT
CDR3: CASSLPGTGGPRGGNTIYF

J: TRBJ1-1
D: -
size: many
V: TRBV11-2
DNA: TGTGCCAGCAGCTTAGTAGAATATACTGAAGCTTTCTTT
CDR3: CASSLVEYTEAFF

J: TRBJ2-7
D: -
size: many
V: TRBV10-3
DNA: TGTGCCATCAGTGAGTCGGGGGGTACTACTGAGCAGTACTTC
CDR3: CAISESGGTTEQYF

J: TRBJ2-3
D: TRBD2
size: -
V: TRBV20-1
DNA: TGCAGTGCTAGTCTAGCGGGCACAGATACGCAGTATTTT
CDR3: CSASLAGTDTQYF

J: TRBJ1-1
D: -
size: few
V: TRBV12-5
DNA: TGTGCTAGTGGTTTGGGCCAAGGGGAGAACACTGAAGCTTTCTTT
CDR3: CASGLGQGENTEAFF

J: TRBJ1-5
D: -
size: many
V: TRBV10-3
DNA: TGTGCCATCAAAGGGGACATCCATCAGCCCCAGCATTTT
CDR3: CAIKGDIHQPQHF

J: TRBJ1-3
D: -
size: -
V: TRBV20-1
DNA: TGCAGTGCTAGAGATACCGGGACCTCTGGAAACACCATATATTTT
CDR3: CSARDTGTSGNTIYF

J: TRBJ1-3
D: TRBD1
size: many
V: TRBV29-1
DNA: TGCAGCGTTGCAGGGGGCGGAAACACCATATATTTT
CDR3: CSVAGGGNTIYF

J: TRBJ1-1
D: -
size: many
V: TRBV12-3/TRBV12-4
DNA: TGTGCCAGCAGTCCGCCAGTAAGGGCAGGATGGACTGAAGCTTTCTTT
CDR3: CASSPPVRAGWTEAFF

J: TRBJ2-6
D: -
size: many
V: TRBV5-6
DNA: TGTGCCAGCAGGGGGCCCGCGAACGTCCTGACTTTC
CDR3: CASRGPANVLTF

J: TRBJ1-1
D: -
size: many
V: TRBV11-2
DNA: TGTGCCAGCAGTTTGGGAGCCAACACTGAAGCTTTCTTT
CDR3: CASSLGANTEAFF

J: TRBJ2-1
D: -
size: many
V: TRBV2
DNA: TGTGCCAGCAGTGAGGAGCTTTGGGACTCCTACAATGAGCAGTTCTTC
CDR3: CASSEELWDSYNEQFF

J: TRBJ2-3
D: TRBD2
size: -
V: TRBV6-5
DNA: TGTGCCACCTTGAGCGGGGGGTTACAGTATTTT
CDR3: CATLSGGLQYF

J: TRBJ2-3
D: -
size: few
V: TRBV7-2
DNA: TGTGCCAGCAGCGTAGTAGGGACTCAGAATACAGATACGCAGTATTTT
CDR3: CASSVVGTQNTDTQYF

J: TRBJ2-5
D: -
size: many
V: TRBV12-3/TRBV12-4
DNA: TGTGCCAGCAGTTTTTGGCAGCAAGAGACCCAGTACTTC
CDR3: CASSFWQQETQYF

J: TRBJ1-4
D: -
size: few
V: TRBV4-1
DNA: TGCGCCAGCAGCCCTCTGGGCATGGCTAATGAAAAACTGTTTTTT
CDR3: CASSPLGMANEKLFF

J: TRBJ1-4
D: TRBD1
size: many
V: TRBV4-1
DNA: TGCGCCAGCAGCTCCCATACAGGGGACAATGAAAAACTGTTTTTT
CDR3: CASSSHTGDNEKLFF

J: TRBJ2-3
D: -
size: many
V: TRBV20-1
DNA: TGCAGTGCTAGAGGGGGCCGGGGAGATACGCAGTATTTT
CDR3: CSARGGRGDTQYF

J: TRBJ1-4
D: TRBD1
size: many
V: TRBV3-1
DNA: TGTGCCAGCAGCCTAGGGACAGGGACTAATGAAAAACTGTTTTTT
CDR3: CASSLGTGTNEKLFF

J: TRBJ2-3
D: -
size: many
V: TRBV7-2
DNA: TGTGCCAGCAGCCCGACAGAGGTCACGCAGTATTTT
CDR3: CASSPTEVTQYF

J: TRBJ1-5
D: -
size: many
V: TRBV28
DNA: TGTGCCAGCAGTTCCTGGTCCTTCAATCAGCCCCAGCATTTT
CDR3: CASSSWSFNQPQHF

J: TRBJ2-7
D: -
size: few
V: TRBV18
DNA: TGTGCCAGCTCACCAAATGTCTACGAGCAGTACTTC
CDR3: CASSPNVYEQYF

J: TRBJ2-5
D: -
size: many
V: TRBV7-8
DNA: TGTGCCAGCAGCTACCCCGAACACCAAGAGACCCAGTACTTC
CDR3: CASSYPEHQETQYF

J: TRBJ2-4
D: -
size: many
V: TRBV10-3
DNA: TGTGCCATCAGTGAGAGCGTTACTGGGGCAAGAGACATTCAGTACTTC
CDR3: CAISESVTGARDIQYF

J: TRBJ2-3
D: TRBD1
size: many
V: TRBV7-9
DNA: TGTGCCAGCAGCCCAGAGGGACAGATCACAGATACGCAGTATTTT
CDR3: CASSPEGQITDTQYF

J: TRBJ1-1
D: -
size: many
V: TRBV5-1
DNA: TGCGCCAGCAGCCCCATGTTGGGGGACGAAGCTTTCTTT
CDR3: CASSPMLGDEAFF

J: TRBJ1-2
D: -
size: many
V: TRBV7-2
DNA: TGTGCCAGCAGCTTAGATGGGGGGGGTTCTAATGGCTACACCTTC
CDR3: CASSLDGGGSNGYTF

J: TRBJ2-2
D: -
size: many
V: TRBV5-1
DNA: TGCGCCAGCAGCTTGGGCTCGGAGGTCACCGGGGAGCTGTTTTTT
CDR3: CASSLGSEVTGELFF

J: TRBJ1-1
D: TRBD1
size: many
V: TRBV20-1
DNA: TGCAGTGCCTTCGGACAGGTATACGCTGAAGCTTTCTTT
CDR3: CSAFGQVYAEAFF

J: TRBJ2-7
D: -
size: few
V: TRBV18
DNA: TGTGCCAGCTCATCGCCCTCCGGGTCCTACGAGCAGTACTTC
CDR3: CASSSPSGSYEQYF

J: TRBJ2-7
D: -
size: many
V: TRBV20-1
DNA: TGCAGTGCTAGAGAGGGGGAGGGGGGATGGCAGTACTTC
CDR3: CSAREGEGGWQYF

J: TRBJ2-7
D: -
size: many
V: TRBV20-1
DNA: TGCAGTGCAGGGGACATTCCATACGAGCAGTACTTC
CDR3: CSAGDIPYEQYF

J: TRBJ2-6
D: -
size: few
V: TRBV5-1
DNA: TGCGCCAGCAGTTGGGGTCCAGGGGCCAACGTCCTGACTTTC
CDR3: CASSWGPGANVLTF

J: TRBJ2-3
D: -
size: many
V: TRBV12-3/TRBV12-4
DNA: TGTGCCAGCAGTCCTAGCCGGAGCACAGATACGCAGTATTTT
CDR3: CASSPSRSTDTQYF

J: TRBJ2-3
D: -
size: many
V: TRBV2
DNA: TGTGCCAGCAGACTTACTAGCAGAGATACGCAGTATTTT
CDR3: CASRLTSRDTQYF

J: TRBJ2-7
D: -
size: many
V: TRBV29-1
DNA: TGCAGCGTTGAGGACGGAGCCTACGAGCAGTACTTC
CDR3: CSVEDGAYEQYF

J: TRBJ2-1
D: TRBD2
size: many
V: TRBV7-8
DNA: TGTGCCAGCAGCTTACCTAGCGGGGGACCCTACAATGAGCAGTTCTTC
CDR3: CASSLPSGGPYNEQFF

J: TRBJ2-1
D: TRBD1
size: many
V: TRBV5-6
DNA: TGTGCCAGCAGCTTGGGGGTCGGGACAGGGGATTTTAGTGAGCAGTTCTTC
CDR3: CASSLGVGTGDFSEQFF

J: TRBJ2-1
D: TRBD2
size: -
V: TRBV4-2
DNA: TGTGCCAGCAGCCAAGAGGGCTGGACTAGCGGGGAGGATGAGCAGTTCTTC
CDR3: CASSQEGWTSGEDEQFF

J: TRBJ1-1
D: -
size: many
V: TRBV2
DNA: TGTGCCAGCAGCCCGGGGGTTGAAGCTTTCTTT
CDR3: CASSPGVEAFF

J: TRBJ1-2
D: -
size: many
V: TRBV5-1
DNA: TGCGCCAGCAGCTCATACCAACAGAGCAAATATGGCTACACCTTC
CDR3: CASSSYQQSKYGYTF

J: TRBJ1-1
D: -
size: many
V: TRBV5-1
DNA: TGCGCCAGCAGCTTGATGGCAGGCAACACTGAAGCTTTCTTT
CDR3: CASSLMAGNTEAFF

J: TRBJ2-1
D: TRBD1
size: many
V: TRBV20-1
DNA: TGCAGTGCTAGGCTCGGACAGGGGGCAGGAAATGAGCAGTTCTTC
CDR3: CSARLGQGAGNEQFF

J: TRBJ1-3
D: -
size: many
V: TRBV6-1
DNA: TGTGCCAGCAGTGCTCTACAGGGCTCTGGAAACACCATATATTTT
CDR3: CASSALQGSGNTIYF

J: TRBJ2-7
D: TRBD2
size: -
V: TRBV20-1
DNA: TGCAGTGCTAGTTCGGGGGAGACTAGCGGGCCGTCCTACGAGCAGTACTTC
CDR3: CSASSGETSGPSYEQYF

J: TRBJ2-6
D: -
size: few
V: TRBV18
DNA: TGTGCCAGCTCACCTCCTGAGGGTCCGACTGGGGCCAACGTCCTGACTTTC
CDR3: CASSPPEGPTGANVLTF

J: TRBJ1-2
D: -
size: many
V: TRBV3-1
DNA: TGTGCCAGCAGCCCAGACAGGCGCTATGGCTACACCTTC
CDR3: CASSPDRRYGYTF

J: TRBJ1-6
D: TRBD1
size: few
V: TRBV4-3
DNA: TGCGCCAGCAGCCAAGAAACAGGGGGGTTTTCACCCCTCCACTTT
CDR3: CASSQETGGFSPLHF

J: TRBJ2-5
D: TRBD1
size: many
V: TRBV20-1
DNA: TGCAGTGCTAGACCGGGGACAGGGGTCCATGTTTTC
CDR3: CSARPGTGVHVF

J: TRBJ1-1
D: -
size: -
V: TRBV4-2
DNA: TGTGCCAGCGGCCCCGGACACCTCGCTGAAGCTTTCTTT
CDR3: CASGPGHLAEAFF

J: TRBJ2-2
D: TRBD1
size: many
V: TRBV7-9
DNA: TGTGCCAACCCCCCTGGACAGGCGAACACCGGGGAGCTGTTTTTT
CDR3: CANPPGQANTGELFF

J: TRBJ2-4
D: -
size: -
V: TRBV20-1
DNA: TGCAGTGCGGGGGGGCGGGCCAAAAACATTCAGTACTTC
CDR3: CSAGGRAKNIQYF

J: TRBJ2-6
D: -
size: many
V: TRBV18
DNA: TGTGCCAGCTCACCAAAAGGACACTCTGGGGCCAACGTCCTGACTTTC
CDR3: CASSPKGHSGANVLTF

J: TRBJ2-4
D: TRBD2
size: many
V: TRBV20-1
DNA: TGCAGTGCTACTAGCGGACGGACCAAAAACATTCAGTACTTC
CDR3: CSATSGRTKNIQYF